This T cell receptor (beta chain) was profiled in a study of shared clonotypes between healthy human individuals. V shed 4 bases, J shed 7 bases, and the junction held 12 bases outside the gene matches. The CDR3 contains 15 residues. Germline lookup yields CDR1 SGHRS and CDR2 YFSETQ. Assay: immunoSEQ multiplex PCR; the TCRdb copy retains only in-frame clones and omits some. Of about 1.4 million clones listed, around 97% are singletons. The specimen sequenced was naive CD4+ T cells sorted from blood. The subset here: CD45RA+ positively selected. This receptor was identified in a man aged 30-40 years in good health. This chain joins TRBV5-1 and TRBJ2-7; 9 positions agree with TRBD1. This chain's CDR3 is CASSPRPGQGREQYF. The CDR3 DNA follows: TGCGCCAGCAGCCCTCGGCCGGGACAGGGCCGGGAGCAGTACTTC.